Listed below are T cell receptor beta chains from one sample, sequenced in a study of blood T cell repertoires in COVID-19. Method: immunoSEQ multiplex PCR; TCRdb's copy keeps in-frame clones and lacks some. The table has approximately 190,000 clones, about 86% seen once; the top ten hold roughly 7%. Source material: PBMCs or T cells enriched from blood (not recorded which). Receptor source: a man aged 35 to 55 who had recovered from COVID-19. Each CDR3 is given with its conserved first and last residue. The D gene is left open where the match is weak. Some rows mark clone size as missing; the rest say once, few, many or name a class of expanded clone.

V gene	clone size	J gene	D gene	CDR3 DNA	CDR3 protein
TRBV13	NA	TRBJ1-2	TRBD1	TGTGCCAGCACCTCCAGGGGGCAGGCTAACTATGGCTACACCTTC	CASTSRGQANYGYTF
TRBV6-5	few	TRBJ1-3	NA	TGTGCCAGCAGTTCCCGGGGGACTGGAAACACCATATATTTT	CASSSRGTGNTIYF
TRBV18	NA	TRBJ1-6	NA	TGTGCCAGCTCACCAGCTCCAGTTAATTCACCCCTCCACTTT	CASSPAPVNSPLHF
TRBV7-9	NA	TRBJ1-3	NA	TGTGCCAGCAGCTCGCAGGGGTCTGGAAACACCATATATTTT	CASSSQGSGNTIYF
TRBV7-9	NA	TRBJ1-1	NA	TGTGCCAGCAGCCGGATAGGGGTTGAAGCTTTCTTT	CASSRIGVEAFF
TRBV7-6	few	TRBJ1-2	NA	TGTGCCAGCAGCTTATCGCCCGTAACCACAATCTCTCTGGGGCTCTATGGCTACACCTTC	CASSLSPVTTISLGLYGYTF
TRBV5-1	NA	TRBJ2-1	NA	TGCGCCAGCAGCTTGGACGAGTACAATGAGCAGTTCTTC	CASSLDEYNEQFF
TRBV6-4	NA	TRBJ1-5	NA	TGTGCCAGCAGTGACCAGATCCAGGGGAATCAGCCCCAGCATTTT	CASSDQIQGNQPQHF
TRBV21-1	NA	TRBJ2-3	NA	TGTGCCAGCAGCTCAATAGCGGGGGAGAGCACAGATACGCAGTATTTT	CASSSIAGESTDTQYF
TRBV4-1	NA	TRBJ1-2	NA	TGCGCCAGCAGCCAGATAGGAGGCTATGGCTACACCTTC	CASSQIGGYGYTF
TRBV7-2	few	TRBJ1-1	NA	TGTGCCAGCAGCTTAGGAGGGTTCACTGAAGCTTTCTTT	CASSLGGFTEAFF
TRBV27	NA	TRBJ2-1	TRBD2	TGTGCCAGCAGTTTAGCCGCCGGGGGGATCAACAATGAGCAGTTCTTC	CASSLAAGGINNEQFF
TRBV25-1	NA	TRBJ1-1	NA	TGTGCCAGCAGTGGGCCCCTGAACACTGAAGCTTTCTTT	CASSGPLNTEAFF
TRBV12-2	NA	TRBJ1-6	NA	TGTGCAAGTCGCTTAGGAGTCCCTCATTCACCCCTCCACTTT	CASRLGVPHSPLHF
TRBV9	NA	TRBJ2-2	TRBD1	TGTGCCAGCAGCGTCGAGAGCCCGTGGGGACAGGGAAACATCGGGGAGCTGTTTTTT	CASSVESPWGQGNIGELFF
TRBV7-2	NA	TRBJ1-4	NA	TGTGCCAGCAGCTTAAGCCCGGGGGGTGAAAAACTGTTTTTT	CASSLSPGGEKLFF
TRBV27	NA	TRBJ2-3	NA	TGTGCCAGCAGTACCCGACTCACAGATACGCAGTATTTT	CASSTRLTDTQYF
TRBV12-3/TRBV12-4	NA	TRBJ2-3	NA	TGTGCCAGCACCCCACTCGTCGGAGATACGCAGTATTTT	CASTPLVGDTQYF
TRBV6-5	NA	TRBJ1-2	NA	TGTGCCAGCAGGGGAAGGGACTCGGACTATGGCTACACCTTC	CASRGRDSDYGYTF
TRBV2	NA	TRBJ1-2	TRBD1	TGTGCCAGCAAAGGAGGCAGGGGGCGCTTTGGGGGAGGCTACACCTTC	CASKGGRGRFGGGYTF
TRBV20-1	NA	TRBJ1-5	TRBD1	TGCAGTGCTAGTGCAGGGGGACTTACCGATCAGCCCCAGCATTTT	CSASAGGLTDQPQHF
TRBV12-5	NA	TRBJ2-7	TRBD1	TGTGCTAGTGGTCCTCGGACAGGGTCCTACGAGCAGTACTTC	CASGPRTGSYEQYF
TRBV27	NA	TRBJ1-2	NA	TGTGCCAGCAGTCCGCGGGGGAACTATGGCTACACCTTC	CASSPRGNYGYTF
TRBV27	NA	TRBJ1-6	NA	TGTGCCAGCAGTTTTAGGGATTCGGGGTCACCCCTCCACTTT	CASSFRDSGSPLHF
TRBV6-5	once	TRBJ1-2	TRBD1	TGTGCCAGCATGAGACAGGGCATGGGGGCTGGCTACACCTTC	CASMRQGMGAGYTF
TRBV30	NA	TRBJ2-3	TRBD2	TGTGCCTGGGGGCTAGCGGGGGCCCTACGCACAGATACGCAGTATTTT	CAWGLAGALRTDTQYF
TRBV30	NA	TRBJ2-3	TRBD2	TGTGTACGACGCGGGGGGGCAGGAGATACGCAGTATTTT	CVRRGGAGDTQYF
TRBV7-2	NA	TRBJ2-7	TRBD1	TGTGCCAGCAGCTTAGCGACAGGGAGCTCCTACGAGCAGTACTTC	CASSLATGSSYEQYF
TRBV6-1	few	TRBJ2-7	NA	TGTGCCAGCAGTGAAAGGGAGGACGAGCAGTACTTC	CASSEREDEQYF
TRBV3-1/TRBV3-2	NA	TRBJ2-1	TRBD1	TGTGCCAGCAGACGGGACAGGACGAATGAGCAGTTCTTC	CASRRDRTNEQFF
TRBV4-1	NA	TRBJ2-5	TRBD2	TGCGCCAGCAGCCAACTCGGACTAGCGGGGGGGCAAACACGGGAGACCCAGTACTTC	CASSQLGLAGGQTRETQYF
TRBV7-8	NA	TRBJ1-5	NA	TGTGCCAGCAGCCCCTCTTACGGGGTTAATCAGCCCCAGCATTTT	CASSPSYGVNQPQHF
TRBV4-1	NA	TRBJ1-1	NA	TGCGCCAGCAGCCAAGGGACAGACACTGAAGCTTTCTTT	CASSQGTDTEAFF
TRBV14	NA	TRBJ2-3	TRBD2	TGTGCCAGCAGCCAAGATTTCCTAGCGGCAGATACGCAGTATTTT	CASSQDFLAADTQYF
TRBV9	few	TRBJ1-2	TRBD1	TGTGCCAGCAGCACCGGGACAGGCTATGGCTACACCTTC	CASSTGTGYGYTF
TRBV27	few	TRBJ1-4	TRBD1	TGTGCCAGCAGCCCAAAGTTCGACAGGGTGGAAGAAAAACTGTTTTTT	CASSPKFDRVEEKLFF
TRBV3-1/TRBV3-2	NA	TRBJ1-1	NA	TGTGCCAGCAGCCAAGCCCGAAGCCGGGGCACTGAAGCTTTCTTT	CASSQARSRGTEAFF
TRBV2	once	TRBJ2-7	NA	TGTGCCAGCTTGAAGAATAGCGGAATGGGTTCCTACGAGCAGTACTTC	CASLKNSGMGSYEQYF
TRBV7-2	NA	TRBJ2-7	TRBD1	TGTGCCAGCAGCTCCCAACAGGGGGCCTACGAGCAGTACTTC	CASSSQQGAYEQYF
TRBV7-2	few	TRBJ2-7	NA	TGTGCCAGCAGCTTGGGGTACGGGGAGGTAGGGTACGAGCAGTACTTC	CASSLGYGEVGYEQYF
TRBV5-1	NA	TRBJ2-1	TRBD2	TGCGCCAGCAGCTTGGCACTAGCGTCCTCTGGTTACAATGAGCAGTTCTTC	CASSLALASSGYNEQFF
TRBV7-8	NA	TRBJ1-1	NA	TGTGCCAGCAGCTTGACCCCACGGGGAACTGAAGCTTTCTTT	CASSLTPRGTEAFF
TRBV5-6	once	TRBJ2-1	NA	TGTGCCAGCAGCTTGATGCTATCCTCCTACAATGAGCAGTTCTTC	CASSLMLSSYNEQFF
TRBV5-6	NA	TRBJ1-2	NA	TGTGCCAGCAGCTTGATGAGAGCAATCTATGGCTACACCTTC	CASSLMRAIYGYTF
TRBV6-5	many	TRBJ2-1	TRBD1	TGTGCCAGCAGCCCAGGACAGGAATACAATGAGCAGTTCTTC	CASSPGQEYNEQFF
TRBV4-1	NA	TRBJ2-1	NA	TGCGCCAGCAGCCTGCGGGGCTGGTCCTACAATGAGCAGTTCTTC	CASSLRGWSYNEQFF
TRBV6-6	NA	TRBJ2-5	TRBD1	TGTGCCAGCAGTTCCTCTTTGACAGGGGGCAAAGAGACCCAGTACTTC	CASSSSLTGGKETQYF
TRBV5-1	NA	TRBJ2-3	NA	TGCGCCAGCAGCTTGGCGCCCGCGGGCGTGTCCACAGATACGCAGTATTTT	CASSLAPAGVSTDTQYF
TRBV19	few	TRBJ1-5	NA	TGTGCCAGTAGCGCAGGGGTGGGGGGGCAGCCCCAGCATTTT	CASSAGVGGQPQHF
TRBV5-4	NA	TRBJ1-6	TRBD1	TGTGCCAGCAGCAGGACAGGAGGTTATAATTCACCCCTCCACTTT	CASSRTGGYNSPLHF
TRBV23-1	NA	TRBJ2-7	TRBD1	TGCGCCAGCAGTCAGACACCGGGACAGGGAATTAACTACGAGCAGTACTTC	CASSQTPGQGINYEQYF